This entry lists 25 T cell receptor beta chains sequenced from one sample in a study of cytomegalovirus exposure and HLA in healthy donors. The PCR used 60 Vbeta and 13 Jbeta primers. TCRdb's table, derived via immunoSEQ multiplex PCR, lists solely in-frame clones and lacks some. Of about 98,000 clones in the sample, more than 60% were seen once. The material sequenced was PBMCs. These receptor sequences come from a man in his forties or fifties in good health and CMV-seronegative.

This sequence joins TRBV28 and TRBJ2-1; 8 positions agree with TRBD2. CDR1 is MDHEN, CDR2 SYDVKM, per germline. The V gene end was trimmed by 2 bases and the J gene end by 4 bases; junction bases not matched to a gene: 1. The CDR3 is 14 residues long. The chain's CDR3 is CASSLRGGYNEQFF. As DNA, the CDR3 is TGTGCCAGCAGTTTACGGGGGGGGTACAATGAGCAGTTCTTC.

This chain links TRBV10-3 with TRBJ2-7; TRBD1 matches at 7 bases. The CDR3 is 13 amino acids. Germline V gene lookup returns CDR1 ENHRY and CDR2 SYGVKD. Trimming at V came to 11 bases and at J to 1 base, leaving 8 bases not matched to a gene. The CDR3 DNA follows: TGTGCCGCCGGGACAGACGGTTCCTACGAGCAGTACTTC. It specifies CAAGTDGSYEQYF.

The chain recombines TRBV7-2 with TRBJ1-2; D unresolved. The ends were cut back, 5 bases at V and 6 bases at J, with 10 bases in the middle. The V gene's germline CDR1 is SGHTA and CDR2 FQGNSA. The CDR3 has 12 amino acids. As DNA, the CDR3 is TGTGCCAGCAGCCCTTATGGAGATGGCTACACCTTC. Encoded protein: CASSPYGDGYTF. Supplemented by reference TRBV7-2 and TRBJ1-2, the full variable domain reads GAGVSQSPSNKVTEKGKDVELRCDPISGHTALYWYRQSLGQGLEFLIYFQGNSAPDKSGLPSDRFSAERTGGSVSTLTIQRTQQEDSAVYLCASSPYGDGYTFGSGTRLTVV.

The chain recombines TRBV7-9 with TRBJ2-1; tentative D call: TRBD2 (6 bases). This CDR3 is 13 amino acids long. The germline CDR1 and CDR2 sequences are SEHNR and FQNEAQ (reference sequence). V was cut by 7 bases and J by 3 bases, with 10 bases left in between. The CDR3 spells CASTREHYNEQFF. Here the CDR3 DNA reads TGTGCCAGCACCCGGGAGCACTACAATGAGCAGTTCTTC.

The gene calls are TRBV5-6 and TRBJ2-7; TRBD1 matches 7 bases. The CDR3 has 14 amino acids. Germline CDR1 SGHDT, CDR2 YYEEEE. V lost 3 bases to trimming and J lost 1 base; unmatched junction nucleotides: 4. The CDR3 loop reads CASSYGTVSYEQYF. The CDR3 nucleotides read TGTGCCAGCAGCTATGGGACAGTTTCCTACGAGCAGTACTTC.

In this sample, this clone turned up once. The V call is TRBV29-1, the J call TRBJ1-1; possibly TRBD1 for D (5 bases). The V gene lost 8 bases and the J gene lost 10 bases, with 17 bases spanning the gap. This CDR3 is 11 amino acids long. Germline CDR1 and CDR2: SQVTM and ANQGSEA. Written as DNA, the CDR3 is TGCAGCCTTAGCCAGGGCTCTCGAGCTTTCTTT. Its translation is CSLSQGSRAFF.

Concerning this clone: Relative to the germline gene, one junction end is altered; a read error may explain this. Other nucleotide sequences from this sample produce the same CDR3. The chain uses TRBV19 and TRBJ1-1; D may be TRBD1 (6 bases). The CDR3 totals 14 residues. Germline V gene lookup returns CDR1 LNHDA and CDR2 SQIVND (reference sequence). The CDR3 loop reads CASRSTGLNTEAFF. DNA for the CDR3: TGTGCCAGCCGGAGTACAGGGCTGAACACTGAAGCTTTCTTC.

This clone appeared once. V usage is TRBV6-4 and J usage is TRBJ2-3; 9 nucleotides line up with TRBD2. This CDR3 spans 15 amino acids. Germline trimming cut 4 bases from V and 5 bases from J; bases unmatched to any gene: 7. From germline, CDR1 is MRHNA and CDR2 SNTAGT. The CDR3 DNA sequence: TGTGCCAGCAGTGTGAGCGGGAGGAAAGGAGATACGCAGTATTTT. This encodes CASSVSGRKGDTQYF.

This clone has only one observation. This sequence joins TRBV6-5 and TRBJ1-5, with D possibly matching TRBD1 (5 bases). The length of the CDR3 is 15 residues. V lost 5 bases to trimming and J lost 1 base, with 12 bases between them. Germline CDR1 reads MNHEY; CDR2 reads SVGAGI. CDR3 DNA: TGTGCCAGCAGTACGGGGGTCTCGAGCAATCAGCCCCAGCATTTT. Its protein is CASSTGVSSNQPQHF.

The genes are TRBV19 and TRBJ2-2; 7 bases are shared with TRBD2. This CDR3 has 15 residues. V dropped 6 bases and J dropped 2; count of bases not matched to a gene: 6. Per germline, CDR1 LNHDA and CDR2 SQIVND (reference sequence). The CDR3 region has the DNA TGTGCCAGTAGAGGGGCTAGCGGCAACACCGGGGAGCTGTTTTTT. It specifies CASRGASGNTGELFF.

V and J are TRBV4-1 and TRBJ2-5; possible D gene TRBD2, 6 bases. Trimming left V 0 bases short and J 5 bases short, with 16 bases between. The germline V gene encodes CDR1 MGHRA and CDR2 YSYEKL. The CDR3 totals 16 residues. CDR3 sequence: CASSQDHRRGRETQYF. In nucleotides, the CDR3 is TGCGCCAGCAGCCAAGATCATAGGAGGGGCCGGGAGACCCAGTACTTC.

This clone was picked up a small number of times. This rearrangement joins TRBV7-2 to TRBJ1-2; the D gene is possibly TRBD1 (5 bases). CDR1 SGHTA and CDR2 FQGNSA come from the germline V gene. CDR3 length: 12 amino acids. V was shortened by 8 bases and J by 6 bases, with 13 bases between the two germline ends. Here the CDR3 DNA reads TGTGCCAGCTCGGGGGGGTTGGATGGCTACACCTTC. Translating gives CASSGGLDGYTF.

This chain uses TRBV5-4 with TRBJ2-3; TRBD2 agrees at 7 bases. Per the germline V gene, CDR1 is SGHNT and CDR2 is YYREEE (reference sequence). The CDR3 is 17 residues long. V shed 0 bases and J 0 bases; nucleotides not matched to a gene: 7. CDR3 DNA sequence: TGTGCCAGCAGCTTGGGGGGGTCTAGCGGAAGCACAGATACGCAGTATTTT. This codes for CASSLGGSSGSTDTQYF.

This chain links TRBV4-2 with TRBJ2-5; D is unresolved. Looked up from germline, CDR1 is LGHNA and CDR2 is YNFKEQ. V lost 3 bases to trimming and J lost 2 bases, with 10 bases between them. The CDR3 is 14 residues long. DNA for the CDR3: TGTGCCAGCAGCCACGGTAAACTACAAGAGACCCAGTACTTC. Residues: CASSHGKLQETQYF.

The J gene is TRBJ2-7, the V gene TRBV28; possibly TRBD2 for D (6 bases). Germline CDR1 and CDR2: MDHEN and SYDVKM. This CDR3 comprises 16 residues. V shed 4 bases and J shed 4 bases, with 20 bases lying between them. The CDR3 nucleotides are TGTGCCAGCAGTTCCCCTTTCGGGAGCGCCCTTTACGAGCAGTACTTC. This translates into CASSSPFGSALYEQYF.

V usage is TRBV27 and J usage is TRBJ2-7; possible D gene TRBD1, 6 bases. Trimming shortened V by 3 bases and J by 5 bases, and 14 bases separated the two germline ends. Germline CDR1 reads MNHEY; CDR2 reads SMNVEV (reference sequence). The CDR3 is 14 amino acids. As DNA, the CDR3 is TGTGCCAGCAGTTTTTATAAGGGGGAACACGAGCAGTACTTC. Translating gives CASSFYKGEHEQYF.

The table lists this clone with a few counts. The chain employs TRBV5-4 and TRBJ2-7; 7 bases map to TRBD1. The V gene end was trimmed by 4 bases and the J gene end by 4 bases; junction bases not matched to a gene: 8. CDR1 SGHNT and CDR2 YYREEE come from the germline V gene (reference sequence). The CDR3 has 14 residues. CDR3 nucleotides: TGTGCCAGCAGCCCTGACAGGGTAACATACGAGCAGTACTTC. Translated, it gives CASSPDRVTYEQYF.

This clone was observed a few times. The V gene is TRBV5-6, the J gene TRBJ2-3; weak D call: TRBD1 (5 bases). The CDR3 is 16 residues long. CDR1 and CDR2 (germline): SGHDT, YYEEEE. Trimming shortened V by 2 bases and J by 4 bases, and 17 bases separated the two germline ends. CDR3 in amino acids: CASSFLRYRQPDTQYF. DNA of the CDR3: TGTGCCAGCAGCTTCCTACGCTATCGACAGCCAGATACGCAGTATTTT.

The V gene is TRBV11-2, the J gene TRBJ1-3; D is uncertain. The CDR3 covers 15 residues. The V gene lost 5 bases and the J gene lost 0 bases, with 11 bases spanning the gap. Germline V CDR1 and CDR2: SGHAT, FQNNGV. CDR3 residues: CASSLRRSSGNTIYF. Here the CDR3 DNA reads TGTGCCAGCAGCCTGCGGCGGAGCTCTGGAAACACCATATATTTT.

This chain joins TRBV2 and TRBJ2-1; 11 positions agree with TRBD2. CDR1 is SNHLY, CDR2 FYNNEI, per germline. The CDR3 loop spans 14 amino acids. Unmatched junction bases numbered 8, after V lost 7 bases and J lost 9 bases. CDR3 sequence reads: CASILASGRIEQFF. The CDR3 DNA follows: TGTGCCAGCATATTGGCTAGCGGGAGGATTGAGCAGTTCTTC.

This clone was detected only a few times. The chain employs TRBV27 and TRBJ2-1; the D gene is possibly TRBD2 (6 bases). Per germline, CDR1 MNHEY and CDR2 SMNVEV (reference sequence). Trimming stripped 7 bases from V and 7 bases from J, with 20 bases between. CDR3 length: 15 residues. The CDR3 DNA follows: TGTGCCAGCACCGAGGAGAGCGGGTTCATTAATGAGCAGTTCTTC. This codes for CASTEESGFINEQFF.

This rearrangement joins TRBV29-1 to TRBJ2-1, with 9 bases aligning to TRBD1. The V gene's germline CDR1 is SQVTM and CDR2 ANQGSEA. This CDR3 is built from 17 residues. V shed 0 bases, J shed 9 bases, and the junction held 15 bases outside the gene matches. DNA of the CDR3: TGCAGCGTTGAAGATCTAATAGGGGACAGGGAGTGGGGTGAGCAGTTCTTC. Encoded protein: CSVEDLIGDREWGEQFF.

The rearrangement links TRBV7-3 to TRBJ2-1; TRBD2 matches 10 bases. V lost 4 bases, J lost 6 bases, and 6 bases stayed unmatched. This CDR3 has 15 amino acids. Germline V lookup: CDR1 SGHTA, CDR2 FQGTGA. The CDR3 nucleotides read TGTGCCAGCAGCTACATAGCGGGAGGCGGCAATGAGCAGTTCTTC. It encodes CASSYIAGGGNEQFF.

The chain couples TRBV10-2 to TRBJ2-1; D unclear. Trimming took 2 bases from V and 5 from J, leaving 4 bases between them. The germline CDR1 and CDR2 sequences are WSHSY and SAAADI. CDR3 size: 12 residues. CDR3 sequence: CASSEVNNEQFF. CDR3 sequence (DNA): TGCGCCAGCAGTGAGGTTAACAATGAGCAGTTCTTC.

The DNA for the CDR3 is TGTGCCAGCTCACCACCGGGGGGGACATGGGCCTACGAGCAGTACTTC. Amino acids: CASSPPGGTWAYEQYF. The chain recombines TRBV18 with TRBJ2-7, with D possibly matching TRBD2 (7 bases). V was trimmed by 0 bases and J by 2 bases, leaving 14 bases between them. This CDR3 has 16 residues. Germline V CDR1 and CDR2: KGHSH, LQKENI.